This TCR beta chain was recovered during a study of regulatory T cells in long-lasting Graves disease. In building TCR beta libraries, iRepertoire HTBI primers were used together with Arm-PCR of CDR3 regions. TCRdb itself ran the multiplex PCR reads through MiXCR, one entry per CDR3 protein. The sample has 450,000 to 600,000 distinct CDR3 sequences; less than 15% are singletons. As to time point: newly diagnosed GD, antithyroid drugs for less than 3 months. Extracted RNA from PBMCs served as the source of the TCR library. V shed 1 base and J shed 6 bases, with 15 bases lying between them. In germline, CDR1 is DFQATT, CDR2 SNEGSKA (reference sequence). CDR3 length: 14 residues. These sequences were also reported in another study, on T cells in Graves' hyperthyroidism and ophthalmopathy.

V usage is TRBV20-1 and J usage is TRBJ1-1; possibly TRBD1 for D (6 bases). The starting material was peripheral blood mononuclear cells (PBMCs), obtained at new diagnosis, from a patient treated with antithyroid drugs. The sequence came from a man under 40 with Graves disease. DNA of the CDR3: TGCAGTGCTAGAGTCCCGCAGGGGCCCGCTGAAGCTTTCTTT. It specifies CSARVPQGPAEAFF.